This TCR beta chain was identified during a study of a mutant IDH1 vaccine in newly diagnosed glioma. Study-wide context: Treated patients were roughly 62% male, approximately 40% female, mean age roughly 40 years. The therapy given earlier, which was standard therapy, consisted of radiotherapy, temozolomide, or both, and most of the patients received both.

This CDR3 has 13 residues. V lost 7 bases, J lost 4 bases, and 17 bases lay in between. Germline V gives CDR1 SQVTM, CDR2 ANQGSEA. The study's findings and limits: Variations in leading peripheral T cell clonotypes appeared to have no connection with pseudoprogression.

The method was immunoSEQ multiplex PCR; TCRdb's version includes in-frame clones alone and lacks a portion of them. Of around 60,000 clones in the sample, roughly 81% were seen once. With respect to this clone: The antigen is not known.

Time point in this sample: week 35, safety follow-up. Topical imiquimod accompanied each vaccine dose, which consisted of 300 ug of mutant IDH1 20-mer peptide. Patients carried new grade 3 or 4 IDH1-mutant astrocytomas lacking nuclear ATRX. This specimen consisted of PBMCs, obtained from a glioma patient whose treatment included an IDH1 peptide vaccine. The chain combines TRBV29-1 with TRBJ2-7; the D gene is possibly TRBD2 (6 bases). The origin of this receptor is a man aged 35 to 55 with glioma. This chain's CDR3 is CSAGFGRGYEQYF. Written as DNA, the CDR3 is TGCAGCGCAGGTTTTGGGCGGGGATACGAGCAGTACTTC.